This entry is about one T cell receptor (beta chain). Produced via immunoSEQ multiplex PCR; TCRdb's table is partial and in-frame only. The sample has under 130,000 clones; about 91% are singletons. The sample is drawn from a study of T cell changes during pregnancy in multiple sclerosis. CDR1 and CDR2 from the germline V gene are LNHDA and SQIVND (reference sequence). This CDR3 has 14 amino acids. V lost 4 bases, J lost 5 bases, and 12 bases lay in between. This material consisted of peripheral blood, taken after pregnancy. The rearrangement links TRBV19 to TRBJ2-1; D is perhaps TRBD2 (5 bases). This receptor was taken from a female donor with multiple sclerosis, enrolled in a pregnancy study. The CDR3 loop reads CASSRWNGDNEQFF. CDR3 nucleotide sequence: TGTGCCAGTAGTAGGTGGAACGGGGACAATGAGCAGTTCTTC.